This TCR beta chain was observed in a study of T cell responses to AZD1222 COVID-19 vaccine. Whole-study findings and limits: Spike-wide coverage was observed for vaccine-associated CD4 TCRs, with dominant responses at 160-218 and 743-854. AZD1222 recipients seropositive at baseline numbered only five to seven. Sampling captured repertoires only after the peak T cell response.

Germline assignment: CDR1 SGHDN and CDR2 FVKESK. This CDR3 is 14 amino acids long. The V and J ends lost 2 bases and 4 bases, in that order; junction bases with no gene match: 4. Of note for this clone: Its target is not known.

The data were produced by immunoSEQ multiplex PCR, yet TCRdb's version contains in-frame clones alone and is incomplete. The sample holds roughly 100,000 clones, approximately 91% seen once. The chain employs TRBV14 and TRBJ1-1, with TRBD1 identical over 7 bases. The specimen comprised peripheral blood, sampled 28 days after the second AZD1222 dose. The clonotype comes from an adult who received the AZD1222 COVID-19 vaccine. CDR3: CASSQYRGVTEAFF. The CDR3 region has the DNA TGTGCCAGCAGCCAATACAGGGGTGTCACTGAAGCTTTCTTT.